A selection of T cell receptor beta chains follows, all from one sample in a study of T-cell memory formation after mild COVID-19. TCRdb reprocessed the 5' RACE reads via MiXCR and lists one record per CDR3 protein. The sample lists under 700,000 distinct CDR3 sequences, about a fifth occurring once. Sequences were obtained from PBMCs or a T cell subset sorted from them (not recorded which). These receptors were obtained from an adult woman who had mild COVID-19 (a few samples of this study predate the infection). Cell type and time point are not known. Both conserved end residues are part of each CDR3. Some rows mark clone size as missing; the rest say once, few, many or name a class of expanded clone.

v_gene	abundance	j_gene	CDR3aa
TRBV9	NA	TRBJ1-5	CASSPSATGNQPQHF
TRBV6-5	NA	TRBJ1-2	CASSPHIGAPEDYGYTF
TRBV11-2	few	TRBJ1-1	CASSRPGRNTEAFF
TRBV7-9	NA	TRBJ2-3	CASSLSSGSTQYF
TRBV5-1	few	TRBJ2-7	CASKDGMGEQYF
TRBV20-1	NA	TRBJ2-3	CSASTHSTDTQYF
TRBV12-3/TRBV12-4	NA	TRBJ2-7	CASKLRGGSYEQYF
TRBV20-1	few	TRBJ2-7	CSARGTAPYEQYF
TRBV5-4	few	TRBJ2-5	CASSNKQGGETQYF
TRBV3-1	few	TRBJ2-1	CASSQPRDTARPNEQFF
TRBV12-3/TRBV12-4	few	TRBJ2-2	CASSFVQGLAELFF
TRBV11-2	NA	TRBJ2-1	CASSEDNWTYNEQFF
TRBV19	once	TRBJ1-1	CASMRWGNTEAFF
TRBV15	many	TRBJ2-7	CATSRDRDSSYEQYF
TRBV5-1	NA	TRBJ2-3	CASSLQGVTDTQYF
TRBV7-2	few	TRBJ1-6	CASSPLNVNSPLHF
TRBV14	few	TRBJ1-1	CASSQGPRGTFF
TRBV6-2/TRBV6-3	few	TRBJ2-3	CASRLVTSGRRTDTQYF
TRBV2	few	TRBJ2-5	CASSEARGETQYF
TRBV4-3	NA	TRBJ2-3	CASSQRGTNTDTQYF
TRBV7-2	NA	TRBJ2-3	CASSLPQGGGTSADTQYF
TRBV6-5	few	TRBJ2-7	CASNPGTGGSYEQYF
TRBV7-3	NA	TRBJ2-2	CASSLTIGGELFF
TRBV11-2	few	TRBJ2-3	CASSLDGGAGDTQYF
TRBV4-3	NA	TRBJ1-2	CALHYGYTF
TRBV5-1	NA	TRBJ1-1	CASSLARLNTEAFF
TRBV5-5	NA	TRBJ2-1	CASSLGNTYNEQFF
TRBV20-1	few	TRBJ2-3	CSASDPVGTDTQYF
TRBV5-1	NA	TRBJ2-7	CASSFAEGGREQYF
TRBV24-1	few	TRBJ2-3	CATRSGFSGAGVRDTQYF
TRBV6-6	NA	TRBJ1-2	CASSYGSEYGYTF
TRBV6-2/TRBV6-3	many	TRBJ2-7	CASSYPSRLDYEQYF
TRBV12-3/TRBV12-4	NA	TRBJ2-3	CAGSRGTMDTQYF
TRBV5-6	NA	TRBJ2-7	CASSLGLAGAPRYEQYF
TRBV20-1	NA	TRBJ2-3	CSASGWPTTDTQYF
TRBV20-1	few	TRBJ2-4	CSAWTGANGREWKNIQYF
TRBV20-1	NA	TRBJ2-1	CSARDHGGLYNEQFF
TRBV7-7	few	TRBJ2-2	CASIPLVGGELFF
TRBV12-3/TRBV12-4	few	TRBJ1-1	CASTYLEQGNTEAFF
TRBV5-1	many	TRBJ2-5	CASSLVRGASQETQYF
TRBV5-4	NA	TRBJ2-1	CASSSRVGGLNEQFF
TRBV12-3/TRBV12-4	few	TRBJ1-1	CASAFGQPTEAFF
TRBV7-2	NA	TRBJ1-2	CASSRKTGNNYGYTF
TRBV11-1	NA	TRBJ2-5	CASSPRLGKTQYF
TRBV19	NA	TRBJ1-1	CASSIVAGPFSEAFF
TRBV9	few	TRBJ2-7	CASSVDPDWDEQYF
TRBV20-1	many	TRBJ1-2	CSAAQTPVSASEPF
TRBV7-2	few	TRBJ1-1	CASSSTGPRNTEAFF
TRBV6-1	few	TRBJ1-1	CASRAQPVPMNTEAFF
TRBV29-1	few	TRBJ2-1	CSVAPLAGGLNEQFF
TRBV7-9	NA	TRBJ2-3	CASSSSGSTDF
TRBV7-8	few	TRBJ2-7	CASSLVAGNYEQYF
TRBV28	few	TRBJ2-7	CASSQRLSGRPLYEQYF
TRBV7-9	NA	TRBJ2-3	CASSIIAGGPNTDTQYF
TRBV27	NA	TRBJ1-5	CASSLGQAYSNQPQHF
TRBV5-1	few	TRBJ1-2	CASSIVGRGLYGYTF
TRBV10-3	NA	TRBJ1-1	CAISGRGLNTEAFF
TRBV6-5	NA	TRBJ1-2	CASRPRGAGTINYGYTF
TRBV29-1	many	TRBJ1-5	CSVRTDNQPQHF
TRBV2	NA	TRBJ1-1	CASRGGGIAFF